A selection of T cell receptor beta chains follows, all from one sample in a study of T cells in Graves' hyperthyroidism and ophthalmopathy. From the multiplex PCR reads, TCRdb called clonotypes with MiXCR, one entry per CDR3 protein. The sample carries roughly 280,000 distinct CDR3 sequences, approximately 20% recorded once. Sequenced input: blood. Every receptor here comes from a man aged 30 to 39 with Graves' ophthalmopathy. CDR3s include the opening cysteine and the closing phenylalanine or tryptophan. A D gene is named only where the DNA matches it firmly. Expanded clones are given a class, and other clones once, few, many or no size at all.

CDR3 protein	CDR3 DNA	D gene	clone size	V gene	J gene
CASSFRQTDTQYF	TGTGCCAGCAGTTTCCGACAGACAGATACGCAGTATTTT	.	.	TRBV2	TRBJ2-3
CASSLPPTPELTCEVYF	TGTGCCAGCAGCTTACCCCCAACCCCAGAATTGACTTGTGAAGTGTACTTC	.	many	TRBV7-9	TRBJ2-5
CASSLFGRGARPEQYF	TGTGCCAGCAGTTTATTTGGCAGGGGGGCGCGGCCCGAGCAGTACTTC	.	few	TRBV28	TRBJ2-7
CSSRGGRAHEQFF	TGCAGTTCACGAGGCGGGAGGGCCCATGAGCAGTTCTTC	TRBD2	many	TRBV20-1	TRBJ2-1
CASSESLREATYEQYF	TGCGCCAGCAGTGAGTCGTTGCGGGAGGCAACCTACGAGCAGTACTTC	TRBD2	.	TRBV10-2	TRBJ2-7
CASSSKDSYYGYTF	TGTGCCAGCAGTTCCAAGGACAGTTACTATGGCTACACCTTC	.	.	TRBV6-1	TRBJ1-2
CASSFRYLGARSTDTQYF	TGTGCCAGCAGTTTTCGATATCTCGGGGCGCGGAGCACAGATACGCAGTATTTT	.	many	TRBV12-3/TRBV12-4	TRBJ2-3
CASSLPSGTYYSTDTQYF	TGTGCCAGCAGTTTACCTAGCGGGACATATTATAGCACAGATACGCAGTATTTT	TRBD2	many	TRBV12-3/TRBV12-4	TRBJ2-3
CASSPDLTGELFF	TGTGCCAGCTCACCGGACCTTACCGGGGAGCTGTTTTTT	.	many	TRBV18	TRBJ2-2
CASSSESGSGNEQFF	TGTGCCAGCAGCTCTGAAAGCGGGAGTGGCAATGAGCAGTTCTTC	TRBD2	many	TRBV7-2	TRBJ2-1